The entry below gives a single T cell receptor (beta chain) sequence along with its context. The antigen is undetermined. Profiled with immunoSEQ multiplex PCR; TCRdb holds only in-frame clones, not every one. The table has some 130,000 clones, 85% to 90% seen once; the top ten hold 20% to 25%. With 4 bases removed from V and 1 base from J, the gap between germline ends came to 12 bases. The CDR3 covers 15 residues. CDR1 and CDR2 (germline): SGHKS, YYEKEE (reference sequence). The entry originates in a study of T cell responses to AZD1222 COVID-19 vaccine. Regarding the study as a whole: Spike was spanned by vaccine-associated CD4 TCRs, with dominance at 160-218 and 743-854.

The material was peripheral blood, obtained on day 0 of AZD1222 vaccination. This receptor was obtained from an adult in good health. The chain joins TRBV5-5 to TRBJ1-3; D is uncertain. CDR3 loop: CASSPSPGSGNTIYF. The CDR3 bases are TGTGCCAGCAGCCCTTCCCCTGGGTCTGGAAACACCATATATTTT.